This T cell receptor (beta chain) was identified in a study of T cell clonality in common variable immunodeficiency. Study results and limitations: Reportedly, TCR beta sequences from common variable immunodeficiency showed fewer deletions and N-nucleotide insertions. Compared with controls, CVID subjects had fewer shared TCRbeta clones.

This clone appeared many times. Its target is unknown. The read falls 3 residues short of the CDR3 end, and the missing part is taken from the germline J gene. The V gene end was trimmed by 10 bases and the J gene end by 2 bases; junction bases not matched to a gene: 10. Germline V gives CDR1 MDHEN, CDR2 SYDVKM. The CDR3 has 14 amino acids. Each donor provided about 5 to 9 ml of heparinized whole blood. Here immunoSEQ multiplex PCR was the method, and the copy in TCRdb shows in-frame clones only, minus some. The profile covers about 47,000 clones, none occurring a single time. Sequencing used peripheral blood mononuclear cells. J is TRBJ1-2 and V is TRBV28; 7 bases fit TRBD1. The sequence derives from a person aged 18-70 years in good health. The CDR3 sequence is CAIREGQLNYGYTF. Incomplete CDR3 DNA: TGTGCCATCCGCGAGGGACAGCTGAACTATGGC.